A single sample is the source of the 21 T cell receptor beta chains below, sequenced in a study of cytomegalovirus exposure and HLA in healthy donors. In the PCR, 60 Vbeta and 13 Jbeta primers were used. The method was immunoSEQ multiplex PCR; TCRdb's version includes in-frame clones alone and lacks a portion of them. The sample contains tens of thousands of clones, 7.6% of which appear only once. The sequenced sample was PBMCs. Source of these receptors: a man aged 45-60 years in good health and CMV-seronegative.

The gene calls are TRBV5-1 and TRBJ2-3; 12 nucleotides agree with TRBD2. Losses at the gene ends were 0 bases for V and 2 bases for J; bases not matched to a gene: 10. This CDR3 spans 19 amino acids. Germline CDR1 reads SGHRS; CDR2 reads YFSETQ. CDR3 DNA sequence: TGCGCCAGCAGCTTGGGCCTAGCGGGAGGGCCCGGATACACAGATACGCAGTATTTT. It specifies CASSLGLAGGPGYTDTQYF.

The V gene is TRBV28, the J gene TRBJ2-5, with 9 bases aligning to TRBD1. The germline gives CDR1 MDHEN, CDR2 SYDVKM. CDR3 length equals 16 residues. The junction had 8 bases not matched to a gene; V was cut back by 1 base and J by 5 bases. CDR3 amino acids: CASSLFGTGLRETQYF. The CDR3 DNA sequence: TGTGCCAGCAGTTTATTCGGGACAGGGTTACGGGAGACCCAGTACTTC.

This CDR3 is CASSPTTGVSGNTIYF. Here the CDR3 DNA reads TGTGCCAGTAGTCCCACGACAGGGGTGTCGGGAAACACCATATATTTT. The rearrangement links TRBV19 to TRBJ1-3; 8 nucleotides agree with TRBD1. The trim removed 5 bases at V and 4 bases at J, leaving 10 bases unmatched. The CDR3 spans 16 residues. Germline V lookup: CDR1 LNHDA, CDR2 SQIVND (reference sequence).

The chain uses TRBV10-3 and TRBJ2-6; the match to TRBD1 covers 8 bases. The CDR3 spans 17 residues. The germline CDR1 and CDR2 sequences are ENHRY and SYGVKD. The trim removed 4 bases at V and 0 bases at J, leaving 5 bases unmatched. For the CDR3, the DNA is TGTGCCATCAGTGCGGGGACAGGAAGCTCTGGGGCCAACGTCCTGACTTTC. This translates into CAISAGTGSSGANVLTF.

This clone has a single count. This chain links TRBV7-2 with TRBJ2-5; a possible D gene is TRBD2 (5 bases). The CDR3 sequence is 15 residues long. Germline V CDR1 and CDR2: SGHTA, FQGNSA. Deletions cut 1 base from V and 0 bases from J, with 9 bases between. The CDR3 reads CASSLVAGNQETQYF. The CDR3 bases are TGTGCCAGCAGCTTAGTGGCGGGCAACCAAGAGACCCAGTACTTC. Complete variable domain (other parts from reference TRBV7-2 and TRBJ2-5): GAGVSQSPSNKVTEKGKDVELRCDPISGHTALYWYRQSLGQGLEFLIYFQGNSAPDKSGLPSDRFSAERTGGSVSTLTIQRTQQEDSAVYLCASSLVAGNQETQYFGPGTRLLVL.

This sequence joins TRBV27 and TRBJ1-4, with D uncertain. CDR1 and CDR2 (germline): MNHEY, SMNVEV (reference sequence). This CDR3 is 13 amino acids long. Between the trimmed V and J ends, which lost 3 bases and 7 bases, there was a span of 9 bases. CDR3 nucleotide sequence: TGTGCCAGCAGTTTCCCCCCCTTTGAAAAACTGTTTTTT. This gives the protein CASSFPPFEKLFF. Based on the CDR3 plus reference TRBV27 and TRBJ1-4, the full variable domain is EAQVTQNPRYLITVTGKKLTVTCSQNMNHEYMSWYRQDPGLGLRQIYYSMNVEVTDKGDVPEGYKVSRKEKRNFPLILESPSPNQTSLYFCASSFPPFEKLFFGSGTQLSVL.

This chain uses TRBV5-8 with TRBJ1-4; 8 positions agree with TRBD1. CDR1 and CDR2 (germline): SGHTS, YDEGEE. CDR3 length: 16 amino acids. V gave up 0 bases and J gave up 3 bases; unmatched junction bases: 4. For the CDR3, the DNA is TGTGCCAGCAGCTTGGTCCAGGGGGCATCTAATGAAAAACTGTTTTTT. Translating it yields CASSLVQGASNEKLFF.

This clone turned up a few times. CDR3 nucleotides: TGTGCCAGCAGCCCCAGGACAGGCGGTGGCTACACCTTC. Translating it yields CASSPRTGGGYTF. The V gene is TRBV11-2, the J gene TRBJ1-2, with 7 bases fitting TRBD1. Germline assignment: CDR1 SGHAT and CDR2 FQNNGV. Trimming removed 5 bases from V and 7 bases from J; junction bases left unmatched: 7. This CDR3 comprises 13 residues.

The V call is TRBV6-6, the J call TRBJ1-2; possibly TRBD1 for D (6 bases). Germline V gene data show CDR1 as MNHNY and CDR2 as SVGAGI (reference sequence). The CDR3 runs to 15 residues. V lost 2 bases and J 10 bases, leaving 20 bases between the germline ends. The CDR3 DNA is TGTGCCAGCAGTTACCCAAACGTAGAACAGGGTTTCTACACCTTC. It encodes CASSYPNVEQGFYTF.

This clone was picked up many times. This chain joins TRBV27 and TRBJ2-1, with 9 bases aligning to TRBD2. Germline V gives CDR1 MNHEY, CDR2 SMNVEV (reference sequence). Trimming at V came to 2 bases and at J to 3 bases, leaving 2 bases not matched to a gene. The CDR3 extends over 15 amino acids. The CDR3 loop reads CASSLGTSRYNEQFF. In nucleotides, the CDR3 is TGTGCCAGCAGTTTAGGGACTAGCCGCTACAATGAGCAGTTCTTC.

This clone came up a few times. The chain joins TRBV18 to TRBJ2-1; TRBD1 is a possible D gene (5 bases). This CDR3 comprises 15 residues. Germline V CDR1 and CDR2: KGHSH, LQKENI. With 3 bases removed from V and 9 bases from J, the gap between germline ends came to 18 bases. The CDR3 sequence is CASSPSETAVAEQFF. In nucleotides, the CDR3 is TGTGCCAGCTCACCGTCCGAGACAGCTGTCGCTGAGCAGTTCTTC.

This clone has more than one count but fewer than ten. This CDR3 reads CASSEPSLGQKEQFF. The DNA for the CDR3 is TGCGCCAGCAGTGAGCCTTCATTGGGACAAAAAGAGCAGTTCTTC. The J gene is TRBJ2-1, the V gene TRBV10-2, with D possibly being TRBD1 (6 bases). Germline CDR1 is WSHSY and CDR2 is SAAADI. CDR3 length equals 15 residues. The V gene lost 2 bases and the J gene lost 10 bases, with 18 bases spanning the gap.

This clone was seen a few times. The V and J genes are TRBV5-4 and TRBJ2-1; 13 bases fit TRBD2. J lost 9 bases, V lost 4 bases, and 4 bases had no gene match. CDR3 length equals 14 residues. CDR1 is SGHNT and CDR2 is YYREEE in the germline V gene (reference sequence). DNA of the CDR3: TGTGCCAGCAGCACTGGACTAGCGGGAGCTGAGCAGTTCTTC. Translating it yields CASSTGLAGAEQFF.

The chain is built from TRBV7-3 and TRBJ2-2, with TRBD1 matching over 7 bases. CDR3 length equals 15 residues. CDR1 and CDR2 from the germline V gene are SGHTA and FQGTGA. Unmatched junction bases numbered 5, after V lost 5 bases and J lost 2 bases. The CDR3 DNA reads TGTGCCAGCAGCAGATACAGGGGCAACACCGGGGAGCTGTTTTTT. Residues: CASSRYRGNTGELFF.

The chain links TRBV29-1 to TRBJ2-2; D uncertain. Germline assignment: CDR1 SQVTM and CDR2 ANQGSEA. Trimming shortened V by 7 bases and J by 2 bases, and 5 bases separated the two germline ends. The CDR3 extends over 11 amino acids. In DNA, the CDR3 is TGCAGCGGAGCCAACACCGGGGAGCTGTTTTTT. Translation gives CSGANTGELFF.

The table lists this clone with a few counts. The chain uses TRBV28 and TRBJ2-3, with D possibly being TRBD1 (5 bases). Trimming removed 6 bases from V and 0 bases from J, with 16 bases in between. CDR1 MDHEN and CDR2 SYDVKM come from the germline V gene. The CDR3 consists of 16 residues. Here the CDR3 reads CASSLLGHLSTDTQYF. CDR3 DNA: TGTGCCAGCAGCTTACTCGGACACCTGAGCACAGATACGCAGTATTTT.

This clone showed up just a few times. The rearrangement links TRBV28 to TRBJ2-7; 12 bases line up with TRBD1. Germline trimming cut 6 bases from V and 5 bases from J; bases unmatched to any gene: 5. This CDR3 is built from 14 residues. CDR1 is MDHEN, CDR2 SYDVKM, per germline. CDR3 region: CASRGDRGLDEQYF. DNA for the CDR3: TGTGCCAGCAGGGGGGACAGGGGGCTGGACGAGCAGTACTTC.

The chain uses TRBV27 and TRBJ2-2; no reliable D call. The V gene's germline CDR1 is MNHEY and CDR2 SMNVEV (reference sequence). CDR3 length: 16 residues. V was trimmed by 5 bases and J by 0 bases, leaving 13 bases between them. The DNA for the CDR3 is TGTGCCAGCAGTCAAATCAGGTTCGCGAACACCGGGGAGCTGTTTTTT. It codes for CASSQIRFANTGELFF.

V is TRBV5-1 and J is TRBJ1-4; 10 bases line up with TRBD1. The V and J ends lost 0 bases and 11 bases, in that order; junction bases with no gene match: 4. CDR1 and CDR2 (germline): SGHRS, YFSETQ. This CDR3 region has 14 residues. CDR3 in DNA: TGCGCCAGCAGCTTGGGGGACAGGGGAGAGAAACTGTTTTTT. Protein product: CASSLGDRGEKLFF.

This clone was detected only a few times. The rearrangement joins TRBV19 to TRBJ2-1; 16 bases are shared with TRBD2. Germline V gene sequence: CDR1 LNHDA, CDR2 SQIVND (reference sequence). V trimming: 5 bases; J trimming: 6 bases; junction bases outside the gene matches: 10. The CDR3 consists of 18 residues. The CDR3 loop reads CASSLEGLAGGISNEQFF. CDR3 nucleotide sequence: TGTGCCAGTAGTCTCGAGGGACTAGCGGGGGGGATTAGCAATGAGCAGTTCTTC.

This clone was seen a few times. The rearrangement joins TRBV29-1 to TRBJ2-1; a possible D gene is TRBD2 (6 bases). From germline, CDR1 is SQVTM and CDR2 ANQGSEA. Deletions cut 4 bases from V and 1 base from J, with 26 bases between. The CDR3 has 19 amino acids. The DNA for the CDR3 is TGCAGCGTTGCCCAATTGGTTGGCAGGGCGGGAAGGTCCTACAATGAGCAGTTCTTC. The encoded protein is CSVAQLVGRAGRSYNEQFF.